This entry is about one T cell receptor beta chain. From the 5' RACE reads, TCRdb called clonotypes with MiXCR, one entry per CDR3 protein. The sample has more than 95,000 distinct CDR3 sequences, 10% to 13% seen once; the top ten hold about 3%. The CDR3 length is 11 residues. The V end lost 5 bases, the J end lost 5 bases, and 7 bases lay between the germline ends. The germline gives CDR1 DFQATT, CDR2 SNEGSKA (reference sequence). This sample was taken from a study of neurological immune-mediated disorders. Noted time point: longitudinal time-point 3. Material for sequencing was PBMCs. The genes are TRBV20-1 and TRBJ2-1, with D unresolved. This TCR came from a female donor with HTLV-1-associated myelopathy (HAM/TSP). CDR3 coding DNA: TGCAGTGCTTCCCAACACAATGAGCAGTTCTTC. This translates into CSASQHNEQFF.